A selection of T cell receptor beta chains follows, all from one sample in a study of siplizumab effects on memory and regulatory T cells. Clones were sequenced by immunoSEQ multiplex PCR, and TCRdb holds only the in-frame ones, with some missing. In the table there are under 8,500 clones, just over 60% of which are singletons. Sequencing was carried out using effector memory CD8+ T cells sorted from blood. The receptors were gathered from a human donor in good health. Each CDR3 is given with its conserved first and last residue. D genes are given only for firm matches. Clone size is not always given. Where it is, it says once, few, many or a class for expanded clones.

d_gene,v_gene,j_gene,abundance,CDR3nt,CDR3aa
.,TRBV25-1,TRBJ1-1,.,TGTGCCAGCAGTGAGGGGTCCACAAGGACTGAAGCTTTCTTT,CASSEGSTRTEAFF
.,TRBV11-2,TRBJ1-2,few,TGTGCCAGCAGCTTACAGGGTACGGGCTATGGCTACACCTTC,CASSLQGTGYGYTF
.,TRBV2,TRBJ1-1,medium-sized,TGTGCCAGCAGTGAATGGTTGGCAGAAGAAGCTTTCTTT,CASSEWLAEEAFF
TRBD2,TRBV6-4,TRBJ2-3,.,TGTGCCAGCAGCAGCGGGGGGAGCACAGATACGCAGTATTTT,CASSSGGSTDTQYF
.,TRBV29-1,TRBJ1-3,.,TGCAGCGTTACAGGATACTCTGGAAACACCATATATTTT,CSVTGYSGNTIYF
.,TRBV28,TRBJ1-6,few,TGTGCCAGCAGTTGGTTCCAGGGTTATAATTCACCCCTCCACTTT,CASSWFQGYNSPLHF
.,TRBV4-3,TRBJ2-1,.,TGCGCCAGCAGCCAAGATCGGGGGAGGAATGAGCAGTTCTTC,CASSQDRGRNEQFF
TRBD1,TRBV6-5,TRBJ1-5,.,TGTGCCAGCAAAAGGGACAGCTATAGCAATCAGCCCCAGCATTTT,CASKRDSYSNQPQHF
.,TRBV5-6,TRBJ2-1,.,TGTGCCAGCAGCCCCTGGGGGGACTTAGCCTACAATGAGCAGTTCTTC,CASSPWGDLAYNEQFF
TRBD1,TRBV16,TRBJ1-3,few,TGTGCCAGCAGCCTGCCGACAGGGAGTGGAAACACCATATATTTT,CASSLPTGSGNTIYF
.,TRBV28,TRBJ2-1,.,TGTGCCAGCAGCTTCGGAGGGGGCCACACCAATGAGCAGTTCTTC,CASSFGGGHTNEQFF
.,TRBV13,TRBJ2-7,few,TGTGCCAGCAGCTTAGGTCCCAGCGGGTACGAGCAGTACTTC,CASSLGPSGYEQYF
.,TRBV19,TRBJ2-1,.,TGTGCCAGTAACCCACAAACCCAGGGCGATGAGCAGTTCTTC,CASNPQTQGDEQFF
TRBD2,TRBV30,TRBJ2-3,.,TGTGCCTGGAGGACTGTACGGGGGGGCACAGATACGCAGTATTTT,CAWRTVRGGTDTQYF
TRBD1,TRBV5-4,TRBJ2-7,.,TGCGCCAGCAGCCTCGAGGTGGGCAGGGGGCCTGACGAGCAGTACTTC,CASSLEVGRGPDEQYF
.,TRBV29-1,TRBJ2-3,.,TGCAGCGTTGCCCCCCTTACACCTAGCACAGATACGCAGTATTTT,CSVAPLTPSTDTQYF
TRBD1,TRBV4-3,TRBJ1-6,.,TGCGCCAGCAGCCAAGAATCCGGGACAGGGGGCTCACCCCTCCACTTT,CASSQESGTGGSPLHF